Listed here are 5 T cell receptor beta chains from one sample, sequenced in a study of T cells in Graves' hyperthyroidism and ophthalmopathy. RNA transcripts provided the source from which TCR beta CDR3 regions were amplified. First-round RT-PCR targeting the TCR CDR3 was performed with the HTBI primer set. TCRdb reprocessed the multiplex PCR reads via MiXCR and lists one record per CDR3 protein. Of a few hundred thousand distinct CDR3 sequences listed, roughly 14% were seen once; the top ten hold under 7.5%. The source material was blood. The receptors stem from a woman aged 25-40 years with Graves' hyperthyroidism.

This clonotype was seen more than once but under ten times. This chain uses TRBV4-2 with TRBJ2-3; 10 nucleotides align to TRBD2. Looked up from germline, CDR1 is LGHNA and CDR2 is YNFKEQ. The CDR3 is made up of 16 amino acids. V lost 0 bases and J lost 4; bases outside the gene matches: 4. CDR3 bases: TGTGCCAGCAGCCAAGATTTTCTAGCGGGAGCAGATACGCAGTATTTT. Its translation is CASSQDFLAGADTQYF.

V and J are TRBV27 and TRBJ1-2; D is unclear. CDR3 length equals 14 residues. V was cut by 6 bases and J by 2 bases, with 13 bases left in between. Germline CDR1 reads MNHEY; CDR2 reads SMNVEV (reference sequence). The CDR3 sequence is CASRQPGLNYGYTF. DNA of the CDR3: TGTGCCAGCAGACAGCCAGGATTGAACTATGGCTACACCTTC.

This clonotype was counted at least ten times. The DNA of the CDR3 is TGTGCCAGCAGCTTAAGAAGGGGAGGGCCAGGAGGTAGTGAGCAGTTCTTC. Protein: CASSLRRGGPGGSEQFF. The chain links TRBV7-8 to TRBJ2-1; 7 nucleotides align to TRBD2. Germline trimming cut 2 bases from V and 9 bases from J; bases unmatched to any gene: 16. Germline lookup yields CDR1 SGHVS and CDR2 FQNEAQ. There are 17 residues in the CDR3.

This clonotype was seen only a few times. The CDR3 bases are TGTGCCACCAGTGATTCGGGTCCCGACAGGGGGCCATACAATGAGCAGTTCTTC. Translating it yields CATSDSGPDRGPYNEQFF. J is TRBJ2-1 and V is TRBV24-1, with 10 bases matching TRBD1. The germline V gene has CDR1 KGHDR and CDR2 SFDVKD. With 2 bases clipped from V and 4 bases from J, the junction kept 10 bases outside the gene matches. The CDR3 loop spans 18 amino acids.

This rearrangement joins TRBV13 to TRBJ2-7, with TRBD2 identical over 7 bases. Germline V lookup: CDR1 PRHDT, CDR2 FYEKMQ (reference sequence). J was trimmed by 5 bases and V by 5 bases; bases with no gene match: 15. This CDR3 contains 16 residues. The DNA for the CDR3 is TGTGCCAGCAGCCCCGCACCGGGGGGTTCCAGGGACGAGCAGTACTTC. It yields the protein CASSPAPGGSRDEQYF.